Given below is one T cell receptor beta chain in context. The antigen is unknown. This entry comes from a study of post-analysis software for immune sequencing data. Study as a whole: As for disease course, relapsing-remitting, secondary progressive and progressive-relapsing multiple sclerosis were all included. Broader study findings: Compared with controls, patients showed significantly lower normalized Chao1 diversity. Controls showed lower frequencies than patients for five or six TRBV segments, and TRBV5-6, TRBV5-1 and TRBV20-1 were among these.

cDNA libraries for TCR beta contained unique molecular identifiers. Each sample of about 0.95 to 10 million input T cells yielded 500,000 or so cDNA molecules, so each molecule approximated one T cell. TCRdb processed the PCR reads anew with MiXCR; each CDR3 protein has one entry. Of hundreds of thousands of distinct CDR3 sequences in the sample, roughly three fifths were seen once. The V gene's germline CDR1 is SGHTA and CDR2 FQGNSA. CDR3 length equals 14 residues. Trimming left V 6 bases short and J 10 bases short, with 16 bases between. The chain combines TRBV7-2 with TRBJ1-6; no firm D call. The TCR sequence derives from a girl aged 2-10 years with multiple sclerosis. Input material: blood. The CDR3 DNA is TGTGCCAGCAGATCTACTGGACTGTACTCACCCCTCCACTTT. This sequence encodes CASRSTGLYSPLHF.